This T cell receptor (beta chain) was captured in a study of identical twins. V dropped 1 base and J dropped 3 bases, with 16 bases sitting between them. CDR3 length: 16 residues. The V gene's germline CDR1 is SGHAT and CDR2 FQNNGV. TCRdb reprocessed the 5' RACE reads via MiXCR and lists one record per CDR3 protein. The sample holds 750,000 to 950,000 distinct CDR3 sequences, about 12% seen once. The data also belong to a second study, concerning yellow fever vaccine responses in identical twins.

The V call is TRBV11-2, the J call TRBJ2-7, with D hard to call. The sequence came from a woman aged 18-30 years in good health. The sequencing sample was made of PBMCs. For the CDR3, the DNA is TGTGCCAGCAGCTTAGCCGAACAGACCTATATCTACGAGCAGTACTTC. The encoded protein is CASSLAEQTYIYEQYF.